A single sample is the source of the 16 T cell receptor beta chains below, sequenced in a study of T cells in pancreatic ductal adenocarcinoma. Some clones are missing from TCRdb's copy, which holds only in-frame ones; the method was immunoSEQ multiplex PCR. The sample holds roughly 100,000 clones, 90% to 95% seen once. Surgery without prior neoadjuvant therapy was the treatment of the selected pancreatic ductal adenocarcinoma patients. The source material was PBMCs. These receptors originate from a human donor with pancreatic ductal adenocarcinoma.

A note on this clone: Distinct nucleotide sequences in the sample also encode this CDR3. V usage is TRBV28 and J usage is TRBJ2-7; D is undetermined. Trimming shortened V by 6 bases and J by 3 bases, and 6 bases separated the two germline ends. The CDR3 has 11 residues. Germline loops: CDR1 MDHEN, CDR2 SYDVKM. The CDR3 is CASSLRYEQYF. The CDR3 DNA reads as TGTGCCAGCAGCCTCCGCTACGAGCAGTACTTC.

This rearrangement joins TRBV28 to TRBJ1-5; 7 positions agree with TRBD1. The ends lost 4 bases at V and 1 base at J; junction bases unmatched: 7. From germline, CDR1 is MDHEN and CDR2 SYDVKM. The CDR3 sequence is 16 residues long. The CDR3 loop is CASSSTGSYSNQPQHF. The CDR3 DNA sequence: TGTGCCAGCAGTTCGACAGGGAGTTACAGCAATCAGCCCCAGCATTTT.

This clone has just one count. The chain links TRBV2 to TRBJ1-1; weak D call: TRBD1 (5 bases). The CDR3 totals 14 residues. Trimming cost V 10 bases and J 3 bases, with 18 bases left between them. In germline, CDR1 is SNHLY, CDR2 FYNNEI. The CDR3 sequence: CAIAGLFRDTEAFF. The CDR3 DNA is TGTGCCATAGCCGGTCTCTTCAGGGACACTGAAGCTTTCTTT.

The gene calls are TRBV6-6 and TRBJ2-1, with 14 bases lining up with TRBD2. The CDR3 extends over 16 amino acids. Germline V gene lookup returns CDR1 MNHNY and CDR2 SVGAGI (reference sequence). J gave up 9 bases and V 2 bases, and 6 bases lay outside the gene matches. CDR3 residues: CASSYLTSGRGVEQFF. CDR3 nucleotide sequence: TGTGCCAGCAGTTACCTGACTAGCGGGAGGGGTGTTGAGCAGTTCTTC.

The chain employs TRBV6-5 and TRBJ2-1, with D possibly matching TRBD2 (6 bases). The CDR3 is made up of 14 amino acids. Germline CDR1 reads MNHEY; CDR2 reads SVGAGI. V lost 5 bases to trimming and J lost 5 bases, with 13 bases between them. The CDR3 region has the DNA TGTGCCAGCAGTCAGGACTATATTAACAATGAGCAGTTCTTC. This gives the protein CASSQDYINNEQFF.

This clone was counted a single time. The CDR3 loop is CASSVTGGRYEQYF. The CDR3 DNA follows: TGTGCCAGTAGTGTAACAGGGGGCAGGTACGAGCAGTACTTC. The chain joins TRBV19 to TRBJ2-7, with TRBD1 matching over 9 bases. V was clipped by 5 bases and J by 4 bases; unmatched bases: 6. In germline, CDR1 is LNHDA, CDR2 SQIVND (reference sequence). CDR3 length: 14 residues.

This chain joins TRBV10-2 and TRBJ2-7, with D perhaps TRBD2 (5 bases). The V end lost 6 bases, the J end lost 3 bases, and 9 bases lay between the germline ends. CDR3 length: 12 residues. Per the germline V gene, CDR1 is WSHSY and CDR2 is SAAADI. The CDR3 DNA reads as TGCGCCAGCAGCCCGGGAATCTACGAGCAGTACTTC. Translation: CASSPGIYEQYF.

The chain uses TRBV9 and TRBJ2-1; the match to TRBD2 covers 7 bases. The CDR3 is 14 amino acids. Germline V lookup: CDR1 SGDLS, CDR2 YYNGEE. The junction had 2 bases not matched to a gene; V was cut back by 3 bases and J by 2 bases. The CDR3 DNA reads TGTGCCAGCAGCGCTAGCGGCACCTACAATGAGCAGTTCTTC. Translated: CASSASGTYNEQFF.

V and J are TRBV28 and TRBJ2-2; 12 bases line up with TRBD1. The CDR3 has 18 residues. Germline V lookup: CDR1 MDHEN, CDR2 SYDVKM. Germline trimming cut 1 base from V and 5 bases from J; bases unmatched to any gene: 8. Here the CDR3 DNA reads TGTGCCAGCAGTTTATTAAAGGGACAGGGGGCTCAGACCGGGGAGCTGTTTTTT. It specifies CASSLLKGQGAQTGELFF.

On this clone: Other DNA sequences in this specimen translate into the identical CDR3. The chain is built from TRBV7-3 and TRBJ2-3, with no clear D. Trimming removed 0 bases from V and 2 bases from J, with 6 bases in between. Germline assignment: CDR1 SGHTA and CDR2 FQGTGA. The CDR3 runs to 14 residues. The CDR3 loop reads CASSLTSDTDTQYF. CDR3 DNA sequence: TGTGCCAGCAGCTTAACGAGCGACACAGATACGCAGTATTTT.

The V and J genes are TRBV5-1 and TRBJ2-1; TRBD2 matches 8 bases. The ends lost 0 bases at V and 7 bases at J; junction bases unmatched: 6. The CDR3 sequence is 15 residues long. Germline V CDR1 and CDR2: SGHRS, YFSETQ. CDR3 coding DNA: TGCGCCAGCAGCTTGGGCCTAGCGGGTACTAATGAGCAGTTCTTC. Translating it yields CASSLGLAGTNEQFF.

The chain recombines TRBV13 with TRBJ2-3; TRBD1 matches 7 bases. After removal of 5 bases from V and 6 bases from J, the junction contained 5 bases not matched to a gene. The CDR3 sequence is 13 residues long. CDR1 PRHDT and CDR2 FYEKMQ come from the germline V gene (reference sequence). The CDR3 DNA reads as TGTGCCAGCAGCCAGACAGGGATGGATACGCAGTATTTT. Translation: CASSQTGMDTQYF.

V is TRBV15 and J is TRBJ1-5; the match to TRBD1 covers 7 bases. Germline CDR1 and CDR2: LNHNV and YYDKDF (reference sequence). With V trimmed by 6 bases and J by 1 base, 9 bases remained unmatched. The CDR3 runs to 16 residues. CDR3 DNA sequence: TGTGCCACCAGGATGGGGGGCAGGGGGAGCAATCAGCCCCAGCATTTT. Protein sequence: CATRMGGRGSNQPQHF.

Here the CDR3 DNA reads TGTGCCAGTAGTATGTCAGGGGGCAGGGCAGATACGCAGTATTTT. This encodes CASSMSGGRADTQYF. V usage is TRBV19 and J usage is TRBJ2-3; TRBD1 aligns across 8 bases. Germline trimming cut 3 bases from V and 4 bases from J; bases unmatched to any gene: 6. Looked up from germline, CDR1 is LNHDA and CDR2 is SQIVND (reference sequence). The CDR3 totals 15 residues.

The rearrangement links TRBV6-4 to TRBJ2-3; 7 bases align to TRBD2. V dropped 10 bases and J dropped 3; count of bases not matched to a gene: 13. CDR1 MRHNA and CDR2 SNTAGT come from the germline V gene. The CDR3 runs to 15 residues. The CDR3 DNA follows: TGTGCCACCTTAGATAGGCGGGAGCGTACAGATACGCAGTATTTT. Encoded protein: CATLDRRERTDTQYF.

A note on this clone: An end of the junction does not agree with germline; a read error may underlie this. The chain employs TRBV7-7 and TRBJ2-5; the match to TRBD2 covers 12 bases. CDR3 length: 16 amino acids. The germline gives CDR1 SSHAT, CDR2 FNYEAQ (reference sequence). CDR3 residues: CASSSSTLAGGETQYF. CDR3 nucleotide sequence: TGTGCTAGCAGCTCTAGTACCCTAGCGGGAGGGGAGACCCAGTACTTC.